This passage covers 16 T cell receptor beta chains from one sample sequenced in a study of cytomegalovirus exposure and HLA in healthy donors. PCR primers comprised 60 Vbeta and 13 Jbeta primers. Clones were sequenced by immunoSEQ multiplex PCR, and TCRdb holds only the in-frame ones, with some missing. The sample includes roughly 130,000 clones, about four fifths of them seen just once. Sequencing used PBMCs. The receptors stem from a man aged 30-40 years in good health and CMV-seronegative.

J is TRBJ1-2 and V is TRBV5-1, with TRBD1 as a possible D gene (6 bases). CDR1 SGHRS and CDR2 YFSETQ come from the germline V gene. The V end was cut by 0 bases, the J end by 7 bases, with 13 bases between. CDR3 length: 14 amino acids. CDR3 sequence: CASSLGRGRIGYTF. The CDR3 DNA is TGCGCCAGCAGCTTGGGTAGGGGGAGAATTGGCTACACCTTC.

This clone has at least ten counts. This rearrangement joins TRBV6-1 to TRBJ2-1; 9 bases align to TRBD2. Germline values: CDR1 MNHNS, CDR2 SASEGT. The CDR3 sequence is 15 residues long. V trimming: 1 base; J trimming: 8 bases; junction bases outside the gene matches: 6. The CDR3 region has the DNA TGTGCCAGCAGTGAAGTAATTAGCGGGGGTGATGAGCAGTTCTTC. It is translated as CASSEVISGGDEQFF.

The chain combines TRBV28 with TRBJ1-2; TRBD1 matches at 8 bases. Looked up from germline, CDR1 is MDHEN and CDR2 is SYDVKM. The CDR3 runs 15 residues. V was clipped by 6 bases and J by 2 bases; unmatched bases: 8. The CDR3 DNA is TGTGCCAGCAGCCAAGGGACAGGACGCAACTATGGCTACACCTTC. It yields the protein CASSQGTGRNYGYTF.

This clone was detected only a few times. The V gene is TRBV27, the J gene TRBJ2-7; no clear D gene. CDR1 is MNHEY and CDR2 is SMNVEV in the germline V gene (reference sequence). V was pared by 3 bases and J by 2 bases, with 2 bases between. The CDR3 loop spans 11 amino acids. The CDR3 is CASSFAYEQYF. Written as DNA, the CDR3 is TGTGCCAGCAGTTTCGCCTACGAGCAGTACTTC.

CDR3 loop: CASSPSSAVNTEAFF. In DNA, the CDR3 is TGTGCCAGCAGCCCATCTAGTGCGGTGAACACTGAAGCTTTCTTT. The chain couples TRBV7-2 to TRBJ1-1, with D hard to call. CDR1 is SGHTA and CDR2 is FQGNSA in the germline V gene. V gave up 5 bases and J gave up 0 bases, with 13 bases separating them. This CDR3 spans 15 amino acids. Full variable domain (outside the CDR3, taken from reference TRBV7-2 and TRBJ1-1): GAGVSQSPSNKVTEKGKDVELRCDPISGHTALYWYRQSLGQGLEFLIYFQGNSAPDKSGLPSDRFSAERTGGSVSTLTIQRTQQEDSAVYLCASSPSSAVNTEAFFGQGTRLTVV.

The CDR3, as DNA: TGCGCCAGCAGCTTGGAACCAGGGGGTAGTTACGAGCAGTACTTC. Translation gives CASSLEPGGSYEQYF. The rearrangement links TRBV5-1 to TRBJ2-7; 7 bases are shared with TRBD1. This CDR3 is built from 15 residues. J lost 4 bases, V lost 0 bases, and 7 bases had no gene match. Germline-derived CDR1 and CDR2 are SGHRS and YFSETQ.

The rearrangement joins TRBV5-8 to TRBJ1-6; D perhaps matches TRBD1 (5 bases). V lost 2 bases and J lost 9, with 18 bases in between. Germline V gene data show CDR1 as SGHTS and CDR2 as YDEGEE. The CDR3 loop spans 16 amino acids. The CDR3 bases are TGTGCCAGCAGCTTTTTTGGGAAGGGGAATACTTCACCCCTCCACTTT. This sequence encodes CASSFFGKGNTSPLHF.

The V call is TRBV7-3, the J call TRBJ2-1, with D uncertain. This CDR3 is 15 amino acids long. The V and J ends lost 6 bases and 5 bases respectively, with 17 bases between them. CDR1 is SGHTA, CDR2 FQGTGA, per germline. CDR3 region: CASSLTPSPNNEQFF. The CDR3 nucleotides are TGTGCCAGCAGTTTGACACCCTCTCCTAACAATGAGCAGTTCTTC.

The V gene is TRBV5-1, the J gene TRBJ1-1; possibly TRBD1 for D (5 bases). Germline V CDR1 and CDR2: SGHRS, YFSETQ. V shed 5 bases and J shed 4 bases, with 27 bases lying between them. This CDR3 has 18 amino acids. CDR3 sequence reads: CASRRQPGPGLVSTEAFF. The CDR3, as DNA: TGCGCCAGCAGACGCCAACCGGGGCCGGGACTGGTAAGCACTGAAGCTTTCTTT.

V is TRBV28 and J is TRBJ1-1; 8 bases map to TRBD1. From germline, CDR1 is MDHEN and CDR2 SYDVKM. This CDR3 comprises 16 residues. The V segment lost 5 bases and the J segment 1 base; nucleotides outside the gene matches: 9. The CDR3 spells CASSLDRGTGNTEAFF. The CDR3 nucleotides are TGTGCCAGCAGTCTCGACAGGGGCACGGGGAACACTGAAGCTTTCTTT.

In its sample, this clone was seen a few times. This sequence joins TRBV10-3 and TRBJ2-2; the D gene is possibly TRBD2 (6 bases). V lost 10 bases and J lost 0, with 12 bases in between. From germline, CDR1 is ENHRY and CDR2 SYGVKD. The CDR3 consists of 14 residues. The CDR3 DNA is TGTGCCACCGGGGGACGGACGAACACCGGGGAGCTGTTTTTT. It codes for CATGGRTNTGELFF.

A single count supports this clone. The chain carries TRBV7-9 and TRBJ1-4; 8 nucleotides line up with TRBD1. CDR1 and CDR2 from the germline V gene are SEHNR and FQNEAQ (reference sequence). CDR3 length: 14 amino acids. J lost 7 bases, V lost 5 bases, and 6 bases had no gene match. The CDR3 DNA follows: TGTGCCAGCAGCCTCCGGACAGGGAGTGAAAAACTGTTTTTT. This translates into CASSLRTGSEKLFF.

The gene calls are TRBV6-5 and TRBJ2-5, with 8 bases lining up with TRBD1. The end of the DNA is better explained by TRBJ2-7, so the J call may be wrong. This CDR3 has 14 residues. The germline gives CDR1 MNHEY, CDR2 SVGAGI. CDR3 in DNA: TGTGCCAGCAGTTACGGGACAGGACTCTACGAGCAGTACTTC. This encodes CASSYGTGLYEQYF.

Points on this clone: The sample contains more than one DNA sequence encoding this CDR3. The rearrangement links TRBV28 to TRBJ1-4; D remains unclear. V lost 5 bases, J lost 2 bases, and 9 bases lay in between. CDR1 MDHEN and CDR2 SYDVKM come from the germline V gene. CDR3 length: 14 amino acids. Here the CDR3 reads CASSRLSTNEKLFF. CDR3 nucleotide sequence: TGTGCCAGCAGTCGGTTGTCGACTAATGAAAAACTGTTTTTT. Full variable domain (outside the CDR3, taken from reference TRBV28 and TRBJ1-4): DVKVTQSSRYLVKRTGEKVFLECVQDMDHENMFWYRQDPGLGLRLIYFSYDVKMKEKGDIPEGYSVSREKKERFSLILESASTNQTSMYLCASSRLSTNEKLFFGSGTQLSVL.

The CDR3 spells CASSQFISSGTKGRSTDTQYF. The CDR3 DNA follows: TGTGCCAGCAGCCAATTCATTTCCTCCGGGACAAAGGGCCGAAGCACAGATACGCAGTATTTT. The genes are TRBV14 and TRBJ2-3; D is possibly TRBD1 (6 bases). The length of the CDR3 is 21 residues. Germline CDR1 and CDR2: SGHDN and FVKESK. Trimming took 2 bases from V and 0 from J, leaving 27 bases between them. Full variable domain (outside the CDR3, taken from reference TRBV14 and TRBJ2-3): EAGVTQFPSHSVIEKGQTVTLRCDPISGHDNLYWYRRVMGKEIKFLLHFVKESKQDESGMPNNRFLAERTGGTYSTLKVQPAELEDSGVYFCASSQFISSGTKGRSTDTQYFGPGTRLTVL.

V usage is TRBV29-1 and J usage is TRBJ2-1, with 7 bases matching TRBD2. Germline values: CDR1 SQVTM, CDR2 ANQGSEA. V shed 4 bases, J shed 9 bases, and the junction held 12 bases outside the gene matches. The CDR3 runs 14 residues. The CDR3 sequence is CSVVGEGKAREQFF. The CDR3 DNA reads TGCAGCGTTGTGGGGGAGGGGAAGGCCCGTGAGCAGTTCTTC.